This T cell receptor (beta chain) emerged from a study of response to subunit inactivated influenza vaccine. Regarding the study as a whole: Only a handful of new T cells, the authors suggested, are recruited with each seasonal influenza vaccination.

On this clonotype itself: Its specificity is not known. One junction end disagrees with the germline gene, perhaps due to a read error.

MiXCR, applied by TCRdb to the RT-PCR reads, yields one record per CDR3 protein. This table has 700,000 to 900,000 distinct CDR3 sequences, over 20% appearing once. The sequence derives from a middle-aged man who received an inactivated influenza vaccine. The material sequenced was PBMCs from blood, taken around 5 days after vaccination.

As DNA, the CDR3 is TGTGCCAGCAGTTCCCCGACAGGGGGGGGCACCGGGGAGCTGCTTTTT. It is translated as CASSSPTGGGTGELLF. V usage is TRBV6-5 and J usage is TRBJ2-2, with TRBD1 identical over 9 bases. This CDR3 contains 16 residues. Germline CDR1 reads MNHEY; CDR2 reads SVGAGI.